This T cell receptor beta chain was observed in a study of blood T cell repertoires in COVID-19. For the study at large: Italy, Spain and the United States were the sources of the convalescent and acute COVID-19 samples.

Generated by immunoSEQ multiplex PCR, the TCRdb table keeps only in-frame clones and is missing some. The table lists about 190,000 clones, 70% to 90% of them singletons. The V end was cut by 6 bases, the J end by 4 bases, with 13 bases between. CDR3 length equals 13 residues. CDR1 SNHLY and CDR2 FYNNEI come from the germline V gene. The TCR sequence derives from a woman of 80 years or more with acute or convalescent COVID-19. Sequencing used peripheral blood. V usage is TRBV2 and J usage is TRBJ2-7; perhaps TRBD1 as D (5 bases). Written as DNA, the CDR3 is TGTGCCAGCAGCATCCAGGGTCGGTACGAGCAGTACTTC. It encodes CASSIQGRYEQYF.